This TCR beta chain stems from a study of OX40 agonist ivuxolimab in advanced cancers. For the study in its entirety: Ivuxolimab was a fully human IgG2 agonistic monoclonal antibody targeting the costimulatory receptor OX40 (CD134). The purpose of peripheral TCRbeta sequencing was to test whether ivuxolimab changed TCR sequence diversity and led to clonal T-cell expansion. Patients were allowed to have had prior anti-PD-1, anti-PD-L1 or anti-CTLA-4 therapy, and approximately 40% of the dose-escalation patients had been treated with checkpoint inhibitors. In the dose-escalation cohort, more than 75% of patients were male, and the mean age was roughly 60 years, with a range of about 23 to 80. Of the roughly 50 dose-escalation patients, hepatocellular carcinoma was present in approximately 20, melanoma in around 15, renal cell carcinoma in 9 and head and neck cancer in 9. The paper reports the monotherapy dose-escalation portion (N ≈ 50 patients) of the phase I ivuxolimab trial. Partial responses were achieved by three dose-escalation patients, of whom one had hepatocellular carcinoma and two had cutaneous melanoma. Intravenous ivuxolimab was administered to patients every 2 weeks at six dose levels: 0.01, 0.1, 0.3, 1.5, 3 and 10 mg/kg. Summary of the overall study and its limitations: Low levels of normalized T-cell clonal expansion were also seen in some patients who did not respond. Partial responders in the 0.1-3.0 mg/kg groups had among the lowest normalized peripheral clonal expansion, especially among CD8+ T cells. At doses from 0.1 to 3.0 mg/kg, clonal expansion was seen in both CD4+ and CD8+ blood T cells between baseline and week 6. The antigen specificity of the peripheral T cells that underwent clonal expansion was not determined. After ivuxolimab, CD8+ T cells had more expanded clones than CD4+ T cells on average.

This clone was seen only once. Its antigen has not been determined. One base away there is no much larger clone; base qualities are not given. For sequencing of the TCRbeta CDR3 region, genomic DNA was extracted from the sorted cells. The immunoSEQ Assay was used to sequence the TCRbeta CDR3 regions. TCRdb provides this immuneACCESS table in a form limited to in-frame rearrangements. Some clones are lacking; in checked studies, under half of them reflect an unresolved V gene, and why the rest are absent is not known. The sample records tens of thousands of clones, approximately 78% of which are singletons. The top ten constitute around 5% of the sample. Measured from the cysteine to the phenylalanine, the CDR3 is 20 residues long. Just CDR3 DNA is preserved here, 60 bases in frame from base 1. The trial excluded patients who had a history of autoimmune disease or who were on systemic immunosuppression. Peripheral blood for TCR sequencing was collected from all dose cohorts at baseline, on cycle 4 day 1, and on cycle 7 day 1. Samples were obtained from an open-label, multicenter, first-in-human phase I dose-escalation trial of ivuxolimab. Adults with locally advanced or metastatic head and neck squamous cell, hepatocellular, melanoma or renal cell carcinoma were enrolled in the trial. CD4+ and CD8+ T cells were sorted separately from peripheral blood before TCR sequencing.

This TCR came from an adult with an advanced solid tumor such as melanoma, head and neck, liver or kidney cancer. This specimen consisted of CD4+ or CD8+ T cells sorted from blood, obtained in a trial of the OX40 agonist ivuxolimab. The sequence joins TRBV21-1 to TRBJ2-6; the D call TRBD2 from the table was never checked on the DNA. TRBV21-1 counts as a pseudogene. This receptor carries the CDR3 CASSPLLATIQQSRANVLTF. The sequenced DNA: TGTGCCAGCAGCCCTCTGCTAGCTACAATACAACAAAGTCGGGCCAACGTCCTGACTTTC.